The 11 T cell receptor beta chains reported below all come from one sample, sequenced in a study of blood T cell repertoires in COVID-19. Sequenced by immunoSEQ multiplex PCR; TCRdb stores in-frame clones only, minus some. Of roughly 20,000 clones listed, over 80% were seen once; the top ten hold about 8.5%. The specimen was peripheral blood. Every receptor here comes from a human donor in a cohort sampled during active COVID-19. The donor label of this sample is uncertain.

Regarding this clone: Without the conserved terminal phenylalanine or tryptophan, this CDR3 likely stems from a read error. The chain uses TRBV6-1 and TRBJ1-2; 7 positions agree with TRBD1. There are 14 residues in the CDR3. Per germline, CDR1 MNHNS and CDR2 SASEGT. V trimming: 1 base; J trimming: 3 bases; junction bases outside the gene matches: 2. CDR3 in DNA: TGTGCCAGCAGTGAAGGGGACAGCTACTATGGCTACACCCTC. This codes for CASSEGDSYYGYTL.

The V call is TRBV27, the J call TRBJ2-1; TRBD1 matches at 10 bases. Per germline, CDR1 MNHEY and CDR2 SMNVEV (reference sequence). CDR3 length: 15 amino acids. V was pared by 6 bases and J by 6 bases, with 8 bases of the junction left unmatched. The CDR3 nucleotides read TGTGCCAGCAGCCGACCGGGACAGGGGAGCAATGAGCAGTTCTTC. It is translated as CASSRPGQGSNEQFF.

The CDR3 sequence: CASSQEVVGEQYF. The CDR3 DNA reads as TGTGCCAGCAGCCAAGAGGTGGTCGGCGAGCAGTACTTC. This sequence joins TRBV14 and TRBJ2-7; D call uncertain. The CDR3 is 13 residues long. Trimming pared 0 bases from V and 6 bases from J, leaving 9 bases between. The germline V gene has CDR1 SGHDN and CDR2 FVKESK.

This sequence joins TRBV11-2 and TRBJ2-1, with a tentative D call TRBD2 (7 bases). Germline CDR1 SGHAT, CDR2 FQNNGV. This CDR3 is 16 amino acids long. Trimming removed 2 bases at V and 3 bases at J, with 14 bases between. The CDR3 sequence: CASSLSAGANYNEQFF. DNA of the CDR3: TGTGCCAGCAGCTTATCGGCGGGGGCCAACTACAATGAGCAGTTCTTC.

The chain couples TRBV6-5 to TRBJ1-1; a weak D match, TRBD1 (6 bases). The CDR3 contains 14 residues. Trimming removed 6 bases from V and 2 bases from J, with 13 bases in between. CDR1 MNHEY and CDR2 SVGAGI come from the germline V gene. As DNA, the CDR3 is TGTGCCAGCAGAGCCGGGACACTTAACACTGAAGCTTTCTTT. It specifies CASRAGTLNTEAFF.

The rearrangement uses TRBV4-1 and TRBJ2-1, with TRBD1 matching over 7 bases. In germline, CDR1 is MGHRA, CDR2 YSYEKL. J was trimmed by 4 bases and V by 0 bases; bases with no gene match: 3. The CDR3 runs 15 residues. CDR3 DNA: TGCGCCAGCAGCCAAGATCGGGACAGTTACAATGAGCAGTTCTTC. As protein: CASSQDRDSYNEQFF.

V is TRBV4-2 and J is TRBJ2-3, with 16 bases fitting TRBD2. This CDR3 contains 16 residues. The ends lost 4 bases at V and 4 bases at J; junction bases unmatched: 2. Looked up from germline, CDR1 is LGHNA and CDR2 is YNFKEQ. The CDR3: CASSRGTSGGADTQYF. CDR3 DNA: TGTGCCAGCAGCCGAGGGACTAGCGGGGGGGCAGATACGCAGTATTTT.

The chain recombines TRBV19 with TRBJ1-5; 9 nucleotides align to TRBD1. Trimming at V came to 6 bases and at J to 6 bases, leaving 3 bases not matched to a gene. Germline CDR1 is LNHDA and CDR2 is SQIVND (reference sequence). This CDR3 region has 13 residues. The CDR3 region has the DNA TGTGCCAGTAGCAGACAGGGGGTTCAGCCCCAGCATTTT. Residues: CASSRQGVQPQHF.

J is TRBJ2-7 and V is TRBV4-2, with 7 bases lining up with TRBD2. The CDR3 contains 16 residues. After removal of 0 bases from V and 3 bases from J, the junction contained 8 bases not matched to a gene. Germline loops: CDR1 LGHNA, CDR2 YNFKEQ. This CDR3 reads CASSQDLLTSLYEQYF. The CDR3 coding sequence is TGTGCCAGCAGCCAAGACCTCCTGACTAGCCTCTACGAGCAGTACTTC.

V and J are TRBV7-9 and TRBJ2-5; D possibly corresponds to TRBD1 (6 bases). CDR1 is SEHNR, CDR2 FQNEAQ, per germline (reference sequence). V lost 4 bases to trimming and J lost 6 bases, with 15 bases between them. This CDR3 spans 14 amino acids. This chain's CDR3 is CASSSAGVNKTQYF. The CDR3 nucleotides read TGTGCCAGCAGCTCCGCAGGGGTTAATAAGACCCAGTACTTC.

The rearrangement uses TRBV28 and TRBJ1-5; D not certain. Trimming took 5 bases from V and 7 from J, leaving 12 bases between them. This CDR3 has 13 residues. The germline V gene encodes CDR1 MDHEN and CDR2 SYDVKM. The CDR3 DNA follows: TGTGCCAGCAGTGATCCAAGGCGGCAGCCCCAGCATTTT. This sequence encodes CASSDPRRQPQHF.